The text below deals with one T cell receptor (beta chain). Its antigen is still unknown. This sample was included in a study of cytomegalovirus exposure and HLA in healthy donors. Whole-study findings and limits: The tendency of first-cohort TCR clusters to co-occur in the 120 or so validation repertoires was the finding of a later analysis. It was 164 TCR beta chains that were listed as cytomegalovirus-associated.

Profiled with immunoSEQ multiplex PCR; TCRdb holds only in-frame clones, not every one. The sample includes over 200,000 clones, 90% seen only once; the top ten take roughly 0.38%. This clonotype originated in a woman aged 18-29 years in good health and CMV-seronegative. Sequences were obtained from PBMCs.

This chain's CDR3 is CASGVRVNTEAFF. In nucleotides, the CDR3 is TGTGCCAGCGGAGTACGGGTTAACACTGAAGCTTTCTTT. The genes are TRBV28 and TRBJ1-1; D remains unclear. V lost 8 bases and J lost 2, with 12 bases in between. The CDR3 consists of 13 residues. Germline CDR1 and CDR2: MDHEN and SYDVKM. The full variable domain, in which reference TRBV28 and TRBJ1-1 provide the parts outside the CDR3, is DVKVTQSSRYLVKRTGEKVFLECVQDMDHENMFWYRQDPGLGLRLIYFSYDVKMKEKGDIPEGYSVSREKKERFSLILESASTNQTSMYLCASGVRVNTEAFFGQGTRLTVV.